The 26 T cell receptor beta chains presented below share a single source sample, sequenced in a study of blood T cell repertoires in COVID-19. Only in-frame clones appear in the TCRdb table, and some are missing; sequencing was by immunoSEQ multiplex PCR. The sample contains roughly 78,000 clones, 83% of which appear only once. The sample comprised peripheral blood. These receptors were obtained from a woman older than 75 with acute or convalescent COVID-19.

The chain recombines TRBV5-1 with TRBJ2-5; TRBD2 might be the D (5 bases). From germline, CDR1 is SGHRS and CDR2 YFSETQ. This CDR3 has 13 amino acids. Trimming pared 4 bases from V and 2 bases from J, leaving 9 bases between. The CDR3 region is CASSIPGQETQYF. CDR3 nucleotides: TGCGCCAGCAGCATTCCGGGACAAGAGACCCAGTACTTC. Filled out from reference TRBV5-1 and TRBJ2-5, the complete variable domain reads KAGVTQTPRYLIKTRGQQVTLSCSPISGHRSVSWYQQTPGQGLQFLFEYFSETQRNKGNFPGRFSGRQFSNSRSEMNVSTLELGDSALYLCASSIPGQETQYFGPGTRLLVL.

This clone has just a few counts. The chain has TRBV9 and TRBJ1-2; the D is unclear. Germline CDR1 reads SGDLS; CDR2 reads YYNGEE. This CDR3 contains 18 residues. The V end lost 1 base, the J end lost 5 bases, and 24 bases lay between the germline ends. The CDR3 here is CASSVSPRLASGKYGYTF. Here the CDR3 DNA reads TGTGCCAGCAGCGTATCCCCCCGACTAGCCTCAGGAAAGTATGGCTACACCTTC.

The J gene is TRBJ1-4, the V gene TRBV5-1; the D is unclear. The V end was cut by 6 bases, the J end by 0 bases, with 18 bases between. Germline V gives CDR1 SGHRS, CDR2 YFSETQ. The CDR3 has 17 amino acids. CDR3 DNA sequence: TGCGCCAGCACCCCCGGGTTTAGCGGGGCAACTAATGAAAAACTGTTTTTT. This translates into CASTPGFSGATNEKLFF.

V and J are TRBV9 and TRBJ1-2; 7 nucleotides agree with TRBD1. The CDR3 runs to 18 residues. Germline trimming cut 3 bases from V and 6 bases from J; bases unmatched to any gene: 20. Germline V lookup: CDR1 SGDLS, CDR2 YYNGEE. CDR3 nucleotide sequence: TGTGCCAGCAGCGCTCCCCGGGACAGCAGCGCTGGGGTCGATGGCTACACCTTC. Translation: CASSAPRDSSAGVDGYTF.

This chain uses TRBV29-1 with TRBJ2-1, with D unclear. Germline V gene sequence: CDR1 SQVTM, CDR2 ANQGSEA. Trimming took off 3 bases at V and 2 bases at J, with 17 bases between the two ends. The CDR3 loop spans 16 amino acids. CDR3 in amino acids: CSVDGDPRGAYNEQFF. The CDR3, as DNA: TGCAGCGTTGATGGTGACCCCCGAGGCGCCTACAATGAGCAGTTCTTC.

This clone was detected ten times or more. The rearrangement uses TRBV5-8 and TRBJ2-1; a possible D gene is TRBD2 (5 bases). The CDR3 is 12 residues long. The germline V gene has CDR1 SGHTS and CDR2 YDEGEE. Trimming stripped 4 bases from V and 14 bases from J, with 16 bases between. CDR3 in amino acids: CASSHRGLVEFF. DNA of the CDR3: TGTGCCAGCAGCCACCGGGGATTAGTTGAGTTCTTC.

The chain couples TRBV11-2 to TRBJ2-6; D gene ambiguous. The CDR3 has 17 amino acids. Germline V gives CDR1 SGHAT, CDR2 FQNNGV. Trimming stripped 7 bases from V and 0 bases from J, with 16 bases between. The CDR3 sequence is CASNYIAEVSGANVLTF. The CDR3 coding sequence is TGTGCCAGCAACTATATTGCCGAAGTCTCTGGGGCCAACGTCCTGACTTTC.

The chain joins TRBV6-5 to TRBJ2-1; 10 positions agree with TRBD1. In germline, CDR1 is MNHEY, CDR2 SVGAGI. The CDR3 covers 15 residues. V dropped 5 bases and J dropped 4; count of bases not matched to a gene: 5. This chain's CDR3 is CASSPRQGAYNEQFF. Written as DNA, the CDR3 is TGTGCCAGCAGTCCCCGACAGGGGGCTTACAATGAGCAGTTCTTC.

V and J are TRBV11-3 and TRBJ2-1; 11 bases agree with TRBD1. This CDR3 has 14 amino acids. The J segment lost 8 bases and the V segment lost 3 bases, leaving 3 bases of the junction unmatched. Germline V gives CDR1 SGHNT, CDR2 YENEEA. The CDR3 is CASSLGQGDDEQFF. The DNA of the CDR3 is TGTGCCAGCAGCTTGGGACAGGGGGACGATGAGCAGTTCTTC.

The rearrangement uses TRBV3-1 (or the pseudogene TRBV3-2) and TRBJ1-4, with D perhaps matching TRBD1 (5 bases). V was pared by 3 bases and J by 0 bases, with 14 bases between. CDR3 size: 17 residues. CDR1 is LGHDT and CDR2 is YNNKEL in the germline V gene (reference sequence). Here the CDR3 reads CASSHSRQRATNEKLFF. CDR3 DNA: TGTGCCAGCAGCCACTCCCGACAGCGAGCAACTAATGAAAAACTGTTTTTT.

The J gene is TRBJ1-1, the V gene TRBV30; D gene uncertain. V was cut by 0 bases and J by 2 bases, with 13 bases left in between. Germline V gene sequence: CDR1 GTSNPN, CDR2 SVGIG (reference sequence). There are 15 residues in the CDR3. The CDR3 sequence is CAWSVRQVINTEAFF. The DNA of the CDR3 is TGTGCCTGGAGTGTACGGCAGGTGATTAACACTGAAGCTTTCTTT. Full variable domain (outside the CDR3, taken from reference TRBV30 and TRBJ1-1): SQTIHQWPATLVQPVGSPLSLECTVEGTSNPNLYWYRQAAGRGLQLLFYSVGIGQISSEVPQNLSASRPQDRQFILSSKKLLLSDSGFYLCAWSVRQVINTEAFFGQGTRLTVV.

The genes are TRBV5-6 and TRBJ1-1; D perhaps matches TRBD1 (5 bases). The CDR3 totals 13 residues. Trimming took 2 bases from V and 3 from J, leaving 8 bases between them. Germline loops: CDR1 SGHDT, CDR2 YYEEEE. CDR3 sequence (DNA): TGTGCCAGCAGCTTATGGGGGGACACTGAAGCTTTCTTT. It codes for CASSLWGDTEAFF.

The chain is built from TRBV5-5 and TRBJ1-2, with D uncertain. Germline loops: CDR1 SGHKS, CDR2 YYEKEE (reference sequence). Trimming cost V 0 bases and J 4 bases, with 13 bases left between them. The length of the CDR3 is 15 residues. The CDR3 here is CASSLERQQIYGYTF. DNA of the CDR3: TGTGCCAGCAGCTTGGAGAGGCAGCAGATCTATGGCTACACCTTC.

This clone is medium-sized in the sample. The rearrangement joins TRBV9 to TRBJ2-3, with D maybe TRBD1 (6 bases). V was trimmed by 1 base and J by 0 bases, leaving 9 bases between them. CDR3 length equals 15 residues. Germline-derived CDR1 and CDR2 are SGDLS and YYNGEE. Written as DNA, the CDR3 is TGTGCCAGCAGCGTATGGACAGCTAGCACAGATACGCAGTATTTT. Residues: CASSVWTASTDTQYF.

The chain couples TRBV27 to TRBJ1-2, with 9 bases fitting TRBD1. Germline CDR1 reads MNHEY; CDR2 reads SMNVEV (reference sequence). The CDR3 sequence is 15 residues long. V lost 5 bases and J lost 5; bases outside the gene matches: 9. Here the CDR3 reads CASSPDRGPTYGYTF. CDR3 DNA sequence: TGTGCCAGCAGTCCGGACAGGGGCCCGACGTATGGCTACACCTTC.

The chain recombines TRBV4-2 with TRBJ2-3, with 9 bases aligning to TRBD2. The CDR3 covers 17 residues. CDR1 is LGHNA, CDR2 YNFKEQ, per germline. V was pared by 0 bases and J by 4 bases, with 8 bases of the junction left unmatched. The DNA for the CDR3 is TGTGCCAGCAGCCAAGAGGCGGGTAGCGGGAGCGCAGATACGCAGTATTTT. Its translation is CASSQEAGSGSADTQYF.

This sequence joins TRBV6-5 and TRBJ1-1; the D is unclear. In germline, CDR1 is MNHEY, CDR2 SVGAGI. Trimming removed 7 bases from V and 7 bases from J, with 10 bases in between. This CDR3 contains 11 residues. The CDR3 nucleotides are TGTGCCAGCAACCAGTATTTTGAAGCTTTCTTT. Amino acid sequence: CASNQYFEAFF.

The CDR3 DNA sequence: TGTGCCAGCGAGGGTGCAACTAATGAAAAACTGTTTTTT. This codes for CASEGATNEKLFF. V usage is TRBV6-1 and J usage is TRBJ1-4; D gene uncertain. Trimming removed 8 bases at V and 0 bases at J, with 7 bases between. CDR1 is MNHNS and CDR2 is SASEGT in the germline V gene. The CDR3 consists of 13 residues.

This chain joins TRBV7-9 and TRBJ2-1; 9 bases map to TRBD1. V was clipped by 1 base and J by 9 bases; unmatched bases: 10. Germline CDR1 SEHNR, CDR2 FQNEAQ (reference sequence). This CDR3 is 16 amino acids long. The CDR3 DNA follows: TGTGCCAGCAGCTTAGAACAGGGGGCGGATTGGCTTGAGCAGTTCTTC. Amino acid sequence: CASSLEQGADWLEQFF.

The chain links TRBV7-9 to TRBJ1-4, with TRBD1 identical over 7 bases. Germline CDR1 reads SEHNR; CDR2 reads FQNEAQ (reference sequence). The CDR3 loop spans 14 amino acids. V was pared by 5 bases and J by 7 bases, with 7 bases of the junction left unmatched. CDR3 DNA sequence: TGTGCCAGCAGCAAGGGGGCGATGGGTGAAAAACTGTTTTTT. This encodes CASSKGAMGEKLFF.

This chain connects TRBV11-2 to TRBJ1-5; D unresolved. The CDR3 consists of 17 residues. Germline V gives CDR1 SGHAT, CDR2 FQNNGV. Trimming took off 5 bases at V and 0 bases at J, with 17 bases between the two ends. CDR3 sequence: CASSPRPVFGSNQPQHF. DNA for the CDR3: TGTGCCAGCAGCCCCAGGCCAGTTTTCGGTAGCAATCAGCCCCAGCATTTT.

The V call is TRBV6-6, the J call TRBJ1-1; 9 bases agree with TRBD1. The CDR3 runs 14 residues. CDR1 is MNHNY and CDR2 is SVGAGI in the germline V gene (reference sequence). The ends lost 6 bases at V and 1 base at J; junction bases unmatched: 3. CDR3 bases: TGTGCCAGCAGCCCGACAGGGGGGAACACTGAAGCTTTCTTT. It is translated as CASSPTGGNTEAFF.

CDR3 sequence reads: CASRTSGVSNEQFF. DNA of the CDR3: TGTGCCAGCAGAACTAGCGGGGTATCAAATGAGCAGTTCTTC. The J gene is TRBJ2-1, the V gene TRBV6-6; 10 bases match TRBD2. Unmatched junction bases numbered 6, after V lost 6 bases and J lost 7 bases. This CDR3 region has 14 residues. Germline CDR1 MNHNY, CDR2 SVGAGI (reference sequence).

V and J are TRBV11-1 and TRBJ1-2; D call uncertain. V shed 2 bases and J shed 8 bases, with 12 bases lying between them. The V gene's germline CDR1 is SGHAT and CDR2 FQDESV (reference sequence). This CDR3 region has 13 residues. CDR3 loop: CASSLSGPGGYTF. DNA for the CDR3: TGTGCCAGCAGCTTATCTGGGCCAGGCGGCTACACCTTC.

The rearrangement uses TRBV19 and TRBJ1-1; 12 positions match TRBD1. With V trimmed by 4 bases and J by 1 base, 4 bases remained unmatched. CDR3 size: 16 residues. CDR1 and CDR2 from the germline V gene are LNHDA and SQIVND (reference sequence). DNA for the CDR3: TGTGCCAGTAGTAAGGGACAGGGGGCGGAGAACACTGAAGCTTTCTTT. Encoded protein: CASSKGQGAENTEAFF. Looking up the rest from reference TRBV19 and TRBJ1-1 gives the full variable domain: DGGITQSPKYLFRKEGQNVTLSCEQNLNHDAMYWYRQDPGQGLRLIYYSQIVNDFQKGDIAEGYSVSREKKESFPLTVTSAQKNPTAFYLCASSKGQGAENTEAFFGQGTRLTVV.

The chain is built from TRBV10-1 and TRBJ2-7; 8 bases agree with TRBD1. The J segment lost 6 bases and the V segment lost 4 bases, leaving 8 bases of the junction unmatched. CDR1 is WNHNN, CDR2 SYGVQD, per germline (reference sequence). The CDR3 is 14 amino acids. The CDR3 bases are TGCGCCAGCAGTGTCAATCCAGGGGGCCGCGAGCAGTACTTC. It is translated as CASSVNPGGREQYF.